This T cell receptor (beta chain) derives from a study of PD-L1 blockade in urothelial cancer. At the level of the study: Blood was evaluated 3 weeks (second dose) and 6 weeks after therapy began.

From germline, CDR1 is MDHEN and CDR2 SYDVKM. The V gene lost 6 bases and the J gene lost 6 bases, with 9 bases spanning the gap. The CDR3 covers 12 residues. Between 1 and 8 samples per patient were obtained, pretreatment and on-treatment. Sequencing was performed with immunoSEQ multiplex PCR; in TCRdb, only in-frame clones are kept and a portion is missing. The sample holds 55,000 to 70,000 clones, 82% seen once. The specimen comprised PBMCs, sampled around atezolizumab (anti-PD-L1) treatment. The V and J genes are TRBV28 and TRBJ2-1; no clear D. The TCR was taken from a man aged 65 to 79 with urothelial cancer. CDR3 coding DNA: TGTGCCAGCAGGTCCCTTTCCAATGAGCAGTTCTTC. This encodes CASRSLSNEQFF.